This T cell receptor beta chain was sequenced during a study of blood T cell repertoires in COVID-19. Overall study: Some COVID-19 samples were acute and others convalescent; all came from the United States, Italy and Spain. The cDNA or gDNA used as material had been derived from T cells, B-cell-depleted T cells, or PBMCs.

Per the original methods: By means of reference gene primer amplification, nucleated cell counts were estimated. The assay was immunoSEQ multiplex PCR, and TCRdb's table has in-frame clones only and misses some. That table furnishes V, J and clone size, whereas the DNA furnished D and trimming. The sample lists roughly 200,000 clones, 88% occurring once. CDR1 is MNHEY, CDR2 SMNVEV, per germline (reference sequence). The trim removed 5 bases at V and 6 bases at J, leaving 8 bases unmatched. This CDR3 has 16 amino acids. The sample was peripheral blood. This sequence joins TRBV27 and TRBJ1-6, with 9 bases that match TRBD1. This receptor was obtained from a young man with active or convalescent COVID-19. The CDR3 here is CASSLWTGVPNSPLHF. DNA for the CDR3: TGTGCCAGCAGTCTCTGGACAGGGGTTCCTAATTCACCCCTCCACTTT.